The rows below give T cell receptor beta chains drawn from one sample of a study of blood T cell repertoires in COVID-19. The method was immunoSEQ multiplex PCR; TCRdb's version includes in-frame clones alone and lacks a portion of them. The sample lists over 250,000 clones; approximately 83% were seen once. Input material: peripheral blood. Receptors originate from a woman in her forties or fifties who had recovered from COVID-19. Each CDR3 is given with its conserved first and last residue. A D gene is named only where the DNA matches it firmly. Clone size is shown for a subset of rows, as once, few, many or a class of expanded clone.

>once|.|TRBV4-3|TRBJ1-2
CASSQDSGFGTNVGYGYTF
TGCGCCAGCAGCCAAGATTCAGGCTTCGGGACAAACGTTGGCTATGGCTACACCTTC
>few|TRBD2|TRBV18|TRBJ2-1
CASSPIAGGGDNEQFF
TGTGCCAGCTCACCGATAGCGGGAGGGGGGGACAATGAGCAGTTCTTC
>.|.|TRBV28|TRBJ2-3
CASSLEGADTQYF
TGTGCCAGCAGTTTGGAGGGAGCAGATACGCAGTATTTT
>.|TRBD1|TRBV7-3|TRBJ1-2
CASSPAPGQTNGYTF
TGTGCCAGCAGCCCCGCCCCGGGACAGACAAATGGCTACACCTTC
>once|.|TRBV6-1|TRBJ1-5
CASSDRQTVNQPQHF
TGTGCCAGCAGTGACAGACAGACAGTCAATCAGCCCCAGCATTTT
>.|.|TRBV5-4|TRBJ1-6
CASSLDQGNNSPLHF
TGTGCCAGCAGCTTGGATCAGGGAAATAATTCACCCCTCCACTTT
>.|TRBD2|TRBV30|TRBJ2-1
CAWSGLASNEQFF
TGTGCCTGGAGTGGACTAGCAAGCAATGAGCAGTTCTTC
>.|TRBD2|TRBV28|TRBJ2-7
CASSPPPGREGSYEQYF
TGTGCCAGCAGTCCCCCCCCCGGGCGGGAGGGTTCCTACGAGCAGTACTTC
>.|TRBD1|TRBV5-1|TRBJ1-1
CASSRDRGGTEAFF
TGCGCCAGCAGCCGGGACAGGGGAGGAACTGAAGCTTTCTTT
>.|.|TRBV5-5|TRBJ2-7
CASSLTGNAYEQYF
TGTGCCAGCAGCTTAACGGGGAACGCCTACGAGCAGTACTTC
>.|TRBD2|TRBV7-3|TRBJ2-3
CASSLVSSGGGSTDTQYF
TGTGCCAGCAGCTTAGTTTCTAGCGGGGGCGGAAGCACAGATACGCAGTATTTT
>.|TRBD1|TRBV3-1/TRBV3-2|TRBJ1-5
CASSPDRGSNQPQHF
TGTGCCAGCAGCCCCGACAGGGGCAGCAATCAGCCCCAGCATTTT
>.|.|TRBV6-5|TRBJ2-3
CASRRRGPDTQYF
TGTGCCAGCAGGCGGCGGGGTCCAGATACGCAGTATTTT
>.|TRBD1|TRBV7-2|TRBJ1-2
CASSPPDRAGGYTF
TGTGCCAGCAGCCCCCCAGACAGGGCGGGAGGCTACACCTTC
>.|TRBD1|TRBV3-1/TRBV3-2|TRBJ2-1
CASSPRQGLINEQFF
TGTGCCAGCAGCCCCCGACAGGGGTTAATCAATGAGCAGTTCTTC
>many|.|TRBV7-9|TRBJ1-4
CASSLLGPVEKLFF
TGTGCCAGCAGCCTCCTGGGGCCAGTTGAAAAACTGTTTTTT
>.|.|TRBV4-3|TRBJ2-3
CASSQGVADVSTDTQYF
TGCGCCAGCAGCCAAGGAGTAGCGGATGTTAGCACAGATACGCAGTATTTT
>.|.|TRBV7-9|TRBJ2-3
CASTRITDTQYF
TGTGCCAGCACCCGTATCACAGATACGCAGTATTTT
>.|.|TRBV30|TRBJ2-1
CAWTGPNEQFF
TGTGCCTGGACAGGGCCCAATGAGCAGTTCTTC
>.|.|TRBV27|TRBJ1-4
CASSPTGPLYEKLFF
TGTGCCAGCAGTCCGACAGGCCCATTGTATGAAAAACTGTTTTTT
>few|TRBD1|TRBV6-2/TRBV6-3|TRBJ2-1
CASSWTGGYNEQFF
TGTGCCAGCAGTTGGACAGGGGGCTACAATGAGCAGTTCTTC
>once|TRBD1|TRBV30|TRBJ1-6
CAWSVQGRNSPLHF
TGTGCCTGGAGTGTACAGGGGCGCAATTCACCCCTCCACTTT
>.|TRBD1|TRBV18|TRBJ2-7
CASSWDRSGEQYF
TGTGCCAGCTCGTGGGACAGGTCGGGCGAGCAGTACTTC
>.|.|TRBV6-1|TRBJ2-7
CASSEWAEQYF
TGTGCCAGCAGTGAATGGGCCGAGCAGTACTTC
>.|.|TRBV29-1|TRBJ1-1
CSVHPGYTSNTEAFF
TGCAGCGTTCACCCGGGATACACGTCGAACACTGAAGCTTTCTTT
>.|.|TRBV11-2|TRBJ2-1
CASSLGRQRHNEQFF
TGTGCCAGCAGCTTAGGTCGCCAGCGGCACAATGAGCAGTTCTTC
>.|TRBD1|TRBV19|TRBJ2-5
CASSTYLQGGQETQYF
TGTGCCAGTAGTACGTATCTACAGGGGGGCCAAGAGACCCAGTACTTC
>.|TRBD1|TRBV18|TRBJ1-4
CASSPMGQGGEKLFF
TGTGCCAGCTCACCTATGGGACAGGGAGGTGAAAAACTGTTTTTT
>.|TRBD2|TRBV5-1|TRBJ2-7
CASSLALAGVDEQYF
TGCGCCAGCAGCTTGGCGCTAGCGGGAGTAGACGAGCAGTACTTC
>.|TRBD2|TRBV11-3|TRBJ2-1
CASSSGTSGSLSYNEQFF
TGTGCCAGCAGCTCCGGGACTAGCGGGAGTTTAAGCTACAATGAGCAGTTCTTC